The 18 T cell receptor beta chains in this list originate from one sample, sequenced in a study of cytomegalovirus exposure and HLA in healthy donors. The primer mix had 60 Vbeta and 13 Jbeta primers. Clones were sequenced by immunoSEQ multiplex PCR, and TCRdb holds only the in-frame ones, with some missing. Of some 120,000 clones in the sample, 80% are singletons; the top ten hold 2.5% to 3%. Sequenced: PBMCs. The receptors were sampled from a man aged 25-45 years in good health and CMV-seronegative.

V gene TRBV28 combines with J gene TRBJ2-7, with TRBD1 identical over 7 bases. This CDR3 is 14 amino acids long. The junction had 7 bases not matched to a gene; V was cut back by 5 bases and J by 3 bases. Germline assignment: CDR1 MDHEN and CDR2 SYDVKM. CDR3 nucleotide sequence: TGTGCCAGCAGTCCTCCGGGACAGATCTACGAGCAGTACTTC. Encoded protein: CASSPPGQIYEQYF.

The chain combines TRBV29-1 with TRBJ2-1, with TRBD2 matching over 8 bases. The V segment lost 7 bases and the J segment 4 bases; nucleotides outside the gene matches: 9. This CDR3 spans 14 amino acids. Germline V CDR1 and CDR2: SQVTM, ANQGSEA. CDR3 amino acids: CSANGRGRYNEQFF. CDR3 sequence (DNA): TGCAGCGCCAACGGGCGCGGGAGGTACAATGAGCAGTTCTTC.

This rearrangement joins TRBV6-1 to TRBJ2-3; D might be TRBD1 (5 bases). The CDR3 runs to 14 residues. V lost 7 bases and J lost 0, with 11 bases in between. From germline, CDR1 is MNHNS and CDR2 SASEGT. CDR3 sequence: CASKDTYSTDTQYF. CDR3 coding DNA: TGTGCCAGCAAGGACACGTACAGCACAGATACGCAGTATTTT.

With respect to this clone: A read error may account for a junction end that differs from germline. V usage is TRBV7-9 and J usage is TRBJ2-7, with TRBD1 matching 7 bases. Germline V gene sequence: CDR1 SEHNR, CDR2 FQNEAQ (reference sequence). This CDR3 has 12 amino acids. CDR3 in DNA: TGTTCCAGCAGACACACAGGGGTCGAGCAGTACTTC. Protein product: CSSRHTGVEQYF.

The chain employs TRBV18 and TRBJ2-5; the match to TRBD1 covers 8 bases. Trimming at V came to 1 base and at J to 4 bases, leaving 5 bases not matched to a gene. The CDR3 is 15 residues long. Germline assignment: CDR1 KGHSH and CDR2 LQKENI. CDR3 amino acids: CASSPRTGTLETQYF. In DNA form, the CDR3 reads TGTGCCAGCTCACCACGGACAGGGACCCTAGAGACCCAGTACTTC.

The genes are TRBV29-1 and TRBJ2-7; TRBD2 matches at 11 bases. Unmatched junction bases numbered 8, after V lost 1 base and J lost 0 bases. Germline CDR1 reads SQVTM; CDR2 reads ANQGSEA. There are 17 residues in the CDR3. The CDR3 DNA sequence: TGCAGCGTTGAAGGGATTCGTGGGACTAGCGGCTCCTACGAGCAGTACTTC. Translating it yields CSVEGIRGTSGSYEQYF.

The CDR3 region has the DNA TGTGCCAGCAGGGGGACAGGGCTGGACCCTGAAGCTTTCTTT. As protein: CASRGTGLDPEAFF. The V and J genes are TRBV2 and TRBJ1-1; 9 bases fit TRBD1. This CDR3 spans 14 amino acids. CDR1 and CDR2 (germline): SNHLY, FYNNEI. Losses at the gene ends were 6 bases for V and 6 bases for J; bases not matched to a gene: 8.

A note on this clone: In the same sample, other DNA sequences code for this CDR3. The rearrangement links TRBV6-5 to TRBJ2-3, with 8 bases identical to TRBD1. The CDR3 runs to 16 residues. V was pared by 4 bases and J by 0 bases, with 6 bases of the junction left unmatched. Per the germline V gene, CDR1 is MNHEY and CDR2 is SVGAGI. The CDR3 loop reads CASSSGTGGSTDTQYF. The CDR3 region has the DNA TGTGCCAGCAGTTCAGGTACAGGGGGAAGCACAGATACGCAGTATTTT.

The rearrangement uses TRBV25-1 and TRBJ2-7, with 8 bases matching TRBD1. This CDR3 region has 16 residues. Germline V gives CDR1 MGHDK, CDR2 SYGVNS. V lost 3 bases, J lost 5 bases, and 12 bases stayed unmatched. The CDR3 region has the DNA TGTGCCAGCAGTGACAACAGGGGGATGGCCTTGGACGAGCAGTACTTC. As protein: CASSDNRGMALDEQYF.

The CDR3 region is CAISQSDGRVGGETQYF. The CDR3 DNA follows: TGTGCCATCAGCCAATCCGATGGCAGGGTGGGAGGTGAGACCCAGTACTTC. V usage is TRBV10-3 and J usage is TRBJ2-5, with D perhaps matching TRBD2 (6 bases). The V and J ends lost 6 bases and 5 bases respectively, with 25 bases between them. CDR3 length: 17 amino acids. Germline values: CDR1 ENHRY, CDR2 SYGVKD.

This clone has a single count. This chain joins TRBV9 and TRBJ2-1, with a tentative D call TRBD2 (6 bases). The CDR3 is 16 amino acids. Germline CDR1 reads SGDLS; CDR2 reads YYNGEE. Trimming left V 0 bases short and J 0 bases short, with 10 bases between. In DNA, the CDR3 is TGTGCCAGCAGCGTAGGTGGAGGGGACTCCTACAATGAGCAGTTCTTC. It translates to CASSVGGGDSYNEQFF.

The CDR3 DNA is TGTGCCAGCAGTTTAACGGACAGGGGGCCACAAGAGACCCAGTACTTC. Encoded protein: CASSLTDRGPQETQYF. The V gene is TRBV27, the J gene TRBJ2-5; 11 bases match TRBD1. Trimming cost V 2 bases and J 2 bases; bases outside gene matches: 4. Germline assignment: CDR1 MNHEY and CDR2 SMNVEV (reference sequence). The CDR3 totals 16 residues.

The chain links TRBV15 to TRBJ1-5, with D unclear. The germline V gene has CDR1 LNHNV and CDR2 YYDKDF (reference sequence). This CDR3 spans 16 amino acids. V dropped 0 bases and J dropped 1 base, with 10 bases sitting between them. CDR3 sequence: CATSREGPGSNQPQHF. The CDR3 DNA is TGTGCCACCAGCAGAGAGGGCCCGGGGAGCAATCAGCCCCAGCATTTT.

This clone has only a few counts. The V and J genes are TRBV5-1 and TRBJ2-7; D is perhaps TRBD2 (6 bases). This CDR3 region has 15 residues. The germline V gene has CDR1 SGHRS and CDR2 YFSETQ. Trimming shortened V by 0 bases and J by 5 bases, and 15 bases separated the two germline ends. In DNA form, the CDR3 reads TGCGCCAGCAGCTTGGGTTTTGGATCGGGGGACGAGCAGTACTTC. It translates to CASSLGFGSGDEQYF. The full variable domain, its missing parts supplied by reference TRBV5-1 and TRBJ2-7, is KAGVTQTPRYLIKTRGQQVTLSCSPISGHRSVSWYQQTPGQGLQFLFEYFSETQRNKGNFPGRFSGRQFSNSRSEMNVSTLELGDSALYLCASSLGFGSGDEQYFGPGTRLTVT.

This clone was counted only a few times. This chain joins TRBV2 and TRBJ1-2, with D possibly matching TRBD1 (6 bases). V was clipped by 2 bases and J by 1 base, with 14 bases between them. CDR1 is SNHLY and CDR2 is FYNNEI in the germline V gene. The CDR3 has 16 amino acids. CDR3 sequence: CASSENRKGGNYGYTF. The CDR3 DNA is TGTGCCAGCAGTGAAAACAGGAAAGGGGGTAACTATGGCTACACCTTC.

V and J are TRBV7-9 and TRBJ2-7; D is unclear. The CDR3 covers 13 residues. The V and J ends lost 5 bases and 0 bases respectively, with 8 bases between them. The germline gives CDR1 SEHNR, CDR2 FQNEAQ (reference sequence). The CDR3 DNA reads TGTGCCAGCAGCCTATACGGCTCCTACGAGCAGTACTTC. Residues: CASSLYGSYEQYF.

For this clone: This CDR3 is also generated by other DNA sequences in the sample. This chain links TRBV18 with TRBJ1-1, with unresolved D. CDR1 KGHSH and CDR2 LQKENI come from the germline V gene. V was cut by 3 bases and J by 1 base, with 9 bases left in between. This CDR3 comprises 14 residues. Here the CDR3 DNA reads TGTGCCAGCTCACCTCGGCAGGAGAACACTGAAGCTTTCTTT. It translates to CASSPRQENTEAFF.

The chain couples TRBV15 to TRBJ2-4; D unclear. The CDR3 totals 13 residues. Germline lookup yields CDR1 LNHNV and CDR2 YYDKDF (reference sequence). V was pared by 5 bases and J by 8 bases, with 13 bases between. The CDR3 region is CATSSLFSYIQYF. The CDR3 bases are TGTGCCACCAGCTCCCTGTTTTCGTACATTCAGTACTTC.